This record looks at one T cell receptor (beta chain) sequence and its context. Its antigen is currently unknown. The data derive from a study of cytomegalovirus exposure and HLA in healthy donors. Study-level results: The classifier reportedly diagnosed cytomegalovirus status with high sensitivity and specificity.

CDR1 SEHNR and CDR2 FQNEAQ come from the germline V gene (reference sequence). The CDR3 is 15 residues long. Deletions cut 3 bases from V and 3 bases from J, with 11 bases between. 13 Jbeta primers and 60 Vbeta primers were used for the PCR. This table comes from immunoSEQ multiplex PCR, and its TCRdb copy is limited to in-frame clones, with some not included. The profile shows 200,000 to 250,000 clones, around four fifths of them singletons. The rearrangement joins TRBV7-9 to TRBJ2-2; a possible D gene is TRBD1 (5 bases). This clonotype originated in a woman aged 40 to 55 in good health and CMV-seronegative. Sequenced material: PBMCs. Written as DNA, the CDR3 is TGTGCCAGCAGCTTCTCAGGGATAGACACCGGGGAGCTGTTTTTT. Residues: CASSFSGIDTGELFF.